A selection of T cell receptor beta chains follows, all from one sample in a study of T cell repertoires and Cas9 in healthy adults. The repertoire was sequenced with immunoSEQ multiplex PCR; TCRdb's copy has only in-frame clones and lacks some. Of about 14,000 clones in the sample, roughly 89% were seen once. Input material: Tregs (CD4+, CD25+, CD127-, CD137-, CD154-) from PBMCs; culture status not recorded. These receptor sequences come from a human donor in good health. The CDR3 runs from the conserved cysteine through the conserved F or W. Fields, in order: CDR3 protein, CDR3 DNA, J gene, clone size, CDR3 length, D gene, V gene. The D gene is left open where the match is weak. Clone size is given for some rows only: seen once, a few or many times, or a class if the clone is expanded.

cdr3_aa: CAWSVWSGSYEQYF
cdr3_nt: TGTGCCTGGAGTGTATGGTCAGGGAGTTACGAGCAGTACTTC
j_call: TRBJ2-7
clone_size: -
cdr3_length: 14
d_call: -
v_call: TRBV30

cdr3_aa: CASSVEGRGYGYTF
cdr3_nt: TGTGCCAGCAGCGTAGAGGGCAGGGGCTATGGCTACACCTTC
j_call: TRBJ1-2
clone_size: few
cdr3_length: 14
d_call: -
v_call: TRBV9

cdr3_aa: CASSWIAGGKNTQYF
cdr3_nt: TGTGCCAGCAGCTGGATAGCGGGGGGTAAAAATACGCAGTATTTT
j_call: TRBJ2-3
clone_size: once
cdr3_length: 15
d_call: TRBD2
v_call: TRBV7-2

cdr3_aa: CASRVGLAGQETQYF
cdr3_nt: TGTGCCAGCAGGGTCGGACTAGCGGGTCAAGAGACCCAGTACTTC
j_call: TRBJ2-5
clone_size: -
cdr3_length: 15
d_call: TRBD2
v_call: TRBV27

cdr3_aa: CASGRDWGGTSNTEAFF
cdr3_nt: TGTGCCAGCGGCCGCGACTGGGGCGGGACTTCTAACACTGAAGCTTTCTTT
j_call: TRBJ1-1
clone_size: -
cdr3_length: 17
d_call: -
v_call: TRBV7-9

cdr3_aa: CASTLGASVPLDTQYF
cdr3_nt: TGTGCCAGCACCCTGGGGGCCAGCGTACCTTTAGATACGCAGTATTTT
j_call: TRBJ2-3
clone_size: -
cdr3_length: 16
d_call: -
v_call: TRBV5-5

cdr3_aa: CASMRAGYGYTF
cdr3_nt: TGTGCCAGCATGAGGGCAGGCTATGGCTACACCTTC
j_call: TRBJ1-2
clone_size: -
cdr3_length: 12
d_call: -
v_call: TRBV6-5

cdr3_aa: CAISDGTGPRTLNEQFF
cdr3_nt: TGTGCCATCAGTGACGGGACAGGCCCACGTACATTAAATGAGCAGTTCTTC
j_call: TRBJ2-1
clone_size: -
cdr3_length: 17
d_call: TRBD1
v_call: TRBV10-3

cdr3_aa: CASSRQGVVSGANVLTF
cdr3_nt: TGTGCCAGTAGTCGACAGGGGGTCGTCTCTGGGGCCAACGTCCTGACTTTC
j_call: TRBJ2-6
clone_size: -
cdr3_length: 17
d_call: TRBD1
v_call: TRBV19

cdr3_aa: CASSLLRADYGYTF
cdr3_nt: TGTGCCAGCAGCTTGTTGCGGGCGGACTATGGCTACACCTTC
j_call: TRBJ1-2
clone_size: -
cdr3_length: 14
d_call: -
v_call: TRBV11-2

cdr3_aa: CASSLEGYEQYF
cdr3_nt: TGTGCCAGCAGCTTGGAGGGCTACGAGCAGTACTTC
j_call: TRBJ2-7
clone_size: -
cdr3_length: 12
d_call: -
v_call: TRBV5-8

cdr3_aa: CASRQANTGELFF
cdr3_nt: TGTGCCAGTAGACAGGCGAACACCGGGGAGCTGTTTTTT
j_call: TRBJ2-2
clone_size: -
cdr3_length: 13
d_call: -
v_call: TRBV28

cdr3_aa: CASSKEREETPTDTQYF
cdr3_nt: TGTGCCAGCAGCAAGGAGCGGGAGGAGACACCCACAGATACGCAGTATTTT
j_call: TRBJ2-3
clone_size: -
cdr3_length: 17
d_call: -
v_call: TRBV21-1

cdr3_aa: CASSLEPSTNPDLSRQFF
cdr3_nt: TGTGCCAGCAGCTTAGAACCCAGTACCAACCCTGACTTGAGCCGGCAGTTCTTC
j_call: TRBJ2-1
clone_size: -
cdr3_length: 18
d_call: -
v_call: TRBV7-2

cdr3_aa: CASSQTGTGGYTF
cdr3_nt: TGCGCCAGCAGCCAGACCGGGACAGGGGGCTACACCTTC
j_call: TRBJ1-2
clone_size: -
cdr3_length: 13
d_call: TRBD1
v_call: TRBV4-3

cdr3_aa: CASSLGGTGPTEAFF
cdr3_nt: TGCGCCAGCAGCTTGGGGGGCACAGGGCCCACTGAAGCTTTCTTT
j_call: TRBJ1-1
clone_size: -
cdr3_length: 15
d_call: -
v_call: TRBV5-1

cdr3_aa: CASSFRRGELFF
cdr3_nt: TGTGCCAGCAGTTTCCGGAGGGGGGAGCTGTTTTTT
j_call: TRBJ2-2
clone_size: -
cdr3_length: 12
d_call: -
v_call: TRBV28

cdr3_aa: CAGGDPAKKTQYF
cdr3_nt: TGTGCAGGAGGGGACCCAGCAAAAAAGACCCAGTACTTC
j_call: TRBJ2-5
clone_size: -
cdr3_length: 13
d_call: -
v_call: TRBV7-6

cdr3_aa: CASSVQETQYF
cdr3_nt: TGTGCCAGCTCCGTACAAGAGACCCAGTACTTC
j_call: TRBJ2-5
clone_size: -
cdr3_length: 11
d_call: -
v_call: TRBV18

cdr3_aa: CAISDRGQDQPQHF
cdr3_nt: TGTGCCATCAGTGACAGGGGGCAAGATCAGCCCCAGCATTTT
j_call: TRBJ1-5
clone_size: -
cdr3_length: 14
d_call: TRBD1
v_call: TRBV10-3

cdr3_aa: CASSLRTADTQYF
cdr3_nt: TGCGCCAGCAGCTTGAGGACCGCAGATACGCAGTATTTT
j_call: TRBJ2-3
clone_size: -
cdr3_length: 13
d_call: -
v_call: TRBV5-1

cdr3_aa: CAISTGNTIYF
cdr3_nt: TGTGCCATCAGTACAGGAAACACCATATATTTT
j_call: TRBJ1-3
clone_size: -
cdr3_length: 11
d_call: -
v_call: TRBV10-3

cdr3_aa: CASRRLGQGKNIQYF
cdr3_nt: TGTGCCAGCAGGAGACTAGGACAGGGTAAAAACATTCAGTACTTC
j_call: TRBJ2-4
clone_size: -
cdr3_length: 15
d_call: TRBD1
v_call: TRBV7-9

cdr3_aa: CASSPGGRSYGYTF
cdr3_nt: TGTGCCAGCAGCCCCGGGGGGCGCAGCTATGGCTACACCTTC
j_call: TRBJ1-2
clone_size: -
cdr3_length: 14
d_call: -
v_call: TRBV7-9

cdr3_aa: CASSGLAGGPDTQYF
cdr3_nt: TGTGCCAGCAGCGGTCTAGCGGGAGGCCCAGATACGCAGTATTTT
j_call: TRBJ2-3
clone_size: few
cdr3_length: 15
d_call: TRBD2
v_call: TRBV9

cdr3_aa: CATSRDGQATDTQYF
cdr3_nt: TGTGCCACCAGCAGAGACGGACAGGCCACAGATACGCAGTATTTT
j_call: TRBJ2-3
clone_size: -
cdr3_length: 15
d_call: TRBD1
v_call: TRBV15

cdr3_aa: CASSARFRRRDEQFF
cdr3_nt: TGTGCCAGCAGTGCCCGGTTTAGGCGTCGGGATGAGCAGTTCTTC
j_call: TRBJ2-1
clone_size: few
cdr3_length: 15
d_call: -
v_call: TRBV6-5

cdr3_aa: CASRTPNTGELFF
cdr3_nt: TGTGCCAGCAGGACACCGAACACCGGGGAGCTGTTTTTT
j_call: TRBJ2-2
clone_size: -
cdr3_length: 13
d_call: -
v_call: TRBV6-5

cdr3_aa: CASSEYGGENGYTF
cdr3_nt: TGTGCCAGCAGTGAATACGGGGGAGAGAATGGCTACACCTTC
j_call: TRBJ1-2
clone_size: -
cdr3_length: 14
d_call: -
v_call: TRBV25-1

cdr3_aa: CASSITGGNTGELFF
cdr3_nt: TGTGCCAGTAGTATTACAGGGGGAAACACCGGGGAGCTGTTTTTT
j_call: TRBJ2-2
clone_size: -
cdr3_length: 15
d_call: TRBD1
v_call: TRBV19

cdr3_aa: CASSSEGNYGYTF
cdr3_nt: TGTGCCAGCAGCTCCGAGGGTAACTATGGCTACACCTTC
j_call: TRBJ1-2
clone_size: -
cdr3_length: 13
d_call: -
v_call: TRBV7-7

cdr3_aa: CASSFGLGTDTQYF
cdr3_nt: TGTGCCAGCAGCTTCGGACTAGGTACAGATACGCAGTATTTT
j_call: TRBJ2-3
clone_size: -
cdr3_length: 14
d_call: TRBD2
v_call: TRBV5-4

cdr3_aa: CASSVGVGDGYTF
cdr3_nt: TGTGCCAGCAGCGTAGGTGTTGGGGACGGCTACACCTTC
j_call: TRBJ1-2
clone_size: -
cdr3_length: 13
d_call: -
v_call: TRBV9

cdr3_aa: CASSLSLQGEQFF
cdr3_nt: TGTGCCAGCAGCTTATCATTACAGGGAGAGCAGTTCTTC
j_call: TRBJ2-1
clone_size: -
cdr3_length: 13
d_call: -
v_call: TRBV7-3

cdr3_aa: CATSSGGQGVDNEQFF
cdr3_nt: TGTGCCACCAGCAGTGGGGGACAGGGAGTCGACAATGAGCAGTTCTTC
j_call: TRBJ2-1
clone_size: -
cdr3_length: 16
d_call: TRBD1
v_call: TRBV15

cdr3_aa: CASSLGQNNQPQHF
cdr3_nt: TGTGCCAGCTCACTTGGACAAAACAATCAGCCCCAGCATTTT
j_call: TRBJ1-5
clone_size: -
cdr3_length: 14
d_call: -
v_call: TRBV18

cdr3_aa: CASSLSPVRGELFF
cdr3_nt: TGTGCCAGCAGCTTATCACCAGTTCGAGGGGAGCTGTTTTTT
j_call: TRBJ2-2
clone_size: few
cdr3_length: 14
d_call: -
v_call: TRBV11-2

cdr3_aa: CASSLAILAGAANTGELFF
cdr3_nt: TGCGCCAGCAGCTTGGCCATACTAGCGGGGGCAGCGAACACCGGGGAGCTGTTTTTT
j_call: TRBJ2-2
clone_size: -
cdr3_length: 19
d_call: TRBD2
v_call: TRBV5-1

cdr3_aa: CASSLSTGELETQYF
cdr3_nt: TGTGCCAGCAGCTTGTCAACAGGGGAGTTGGAGACCCAGTACTTC
j_call: TRBJ2-5
clone_size: once
cdr3_length: 15
d_call: TRBD1
v_call: TRBV5-4

cdr3_aa: CASSPRGGLGTDTGELFF
cdr3_nt: TGCGCCAGCAGCCCGAGGGGGGGACTAGGAACGGACACCGGGGAGCTGTTTTTT
j_call: TRBJ2-2
clone_size: once
cdr3_length: 18
d_call: TRBD2
v_call: TRBV4-1

cdr3_aa: CASSFQSVTGELFF
cdr3_nt: TGTGCCAGCAGCTTTCAGTCGGTCACCGGGGAGCTGTTTTTT
j_call: TRBJ2-2
clone_size: -
cdr3_length: 14
d_call: -
v_call: TRBV5-6

cdr3_aa: CASSLVPGTSHEQFF
cdr3_nt: TGTGCCAGCAGCTTAGTACCCGGGACTAGCCATGAGCAGTTCTTC
j_call: TRBJ2-1
clone_size: -
cdr3_length: 15
d_call: TRBD2
v_call: TRBV7-3

cdr3_aa: CASSQERGRAGQETQYF
cdr3_nt: TGCGCCAGCAGCCAAGAGAGGGGCAGGGCGGGCCAAGAGACCCAGTACTTC
j_call: TRBJ2-5
clone_size: -
cdr3_length: 17
d_call: -
v_call: TRBV4-1

cdr3_aa: CASRDRASGGETQYF
cdr3_nt: TGTGCCAGTAGGGACCGGGCTAGCGGGGGGGAGACCCAGTACTTC
j_call: TRBJ2-5
clone_size: -
cdr3_length: 15
d_call: TRBD2
v_call: TRBV19

cdr3_aa: CASSVAQGNEKLFF
cdr3_nt: TGTGCCAGCAGTGTTGCACAGGGGAATGAAAAACTGTTTTTT
j_call: TRBJ1-4
clone_size: -
cdr3_length: 14
d_call: TRBD1
v_call: TRBV2

cdr3_aa: CASSKRRARSDTQYF
cdr3_nt: TGTGCCAGCAGTAAAAGACGGGCCAGGTCAGATACGCAGTATTTT
j_call: TRBJ2-3
clone_size: -
cdr3_length: 15
d_call: -
v_call: TRBV27

cdr3_aa: CASSSTGEGYTF
cdr3_nt: TGCGCCAGCAGCTCGACAGGGGAAGGCTACACCTTC
j_call: TRBJ1-2
clone_size: -
cdr3_length: 12
d_call: TRBD1
v_call: TRBV5-1

cdr3_aa: CAISESGQNTGELFF
cdr3_nt: TGTGCCATCAGTGAGTCGGGGCAGAACACCGGGGAGCTGTTTTTT
j_call: TRBJ2-2
clone_size: -
cdr3_length: 15
d_call: -
v_call: TRBV10-3

cdr3_aa: CASSWGENTGELFF
cdr3_nt: TGTGCCAGCAGTTGGGGAGAGAACACCGGGGAGCTGTTTTTT
j_call: TRBJ2-2
clone_size: once
cdr3_length: 14
d_call: -
v_call: TRBV6-5